Below, 22 T cell receptor beta chains from the same sample are listed, as sequenced in a study of cytomegalovirus exposure and HLA in healthy donors. 13 Jbeta primers and 60 Vbeta primers were used for the PCR. Only in-frame clones appear in the TCRdb table, and some are missing; sequencing was by immunoSEQ multiplex PCR. The profile covers a few hundred thousand clones, with approximately 80% appearing a single time and 0.3% taken by the ten largest. Sample: PBMCs. The receptors derive from a girl aged 2-10 years in good health and CMV-seronegative.

Notes on this clone: The sample holds other DNA sequences that translate to the same CDR3. The chain uses TRBV2 and TRBJ2-7; 8 bases agree with TRBD2. The junction had 14 bases not matched to a gene; V was cut back by 7 bases and J by 3 bases. Germline V gene data show CDR1 as SNHLY and CDR2 as FYNNEI. The CDR3 extends over 16 amino acids. The CDR3 DNA reads as TGTGCCAGCACCGCCCCTTTACTAGCGGACCACTACGAGCAGTACTTC. Protein product: CASTAPLLADHYEQYF.

The J gene is TRBJ2-7, the V gene TRBV9; possible D gene TRBD2, 6 bases. The germline gives CDR1 SGDLS, CDR2 YYNGEE. The CDR3 is 17 residues long. The V end lost 0 bases, the J end lost 4 bases, and 20 bases lay between the germline ends. CDR3 bases: TGTGCCAGCAGCGTAGGGTCGAGCGGGCCGAGGCTTTACGAGCAGTACTTC. Protein sequence: CASSVGSSGPRLYEQYF.

The V call is TRBV5-8, the J call TRBJ1-1; tentatively, D is TRBD1 (5 bases). Germline V gene lookup returns CDR1 SGHTS and CDR2 YDEGEE. The CDR3 is 16 amino acids. Trimming left V 3 bases short and J 0 bases short, with 15 bases between. The CDR3 sequence is CASSSITGRLNTEAFF. CDR3 coding DNA: TGTGCCAGCAGCTCCATTACAGGCAGACTGAACACTGAAGCTTTCTTT.

This clone has just one count. The rearrangement joins TRBV10-3 to TRBJ1-4, with 10 bases identical to TRBD1. CDR3 length: 14 amino acids. Germline V CDR1 and CDR2: ENHRY, SYGVKD. V lost 6 bases and J lost 4; bases outside the gene matches: 2. CDR3 amino acids: CAISGTGVNEKLFF. In nucleotides, the CDR3 is TGTGCCATCAGCGGGACAGGGGTTAATGAAAAACTGTTTTTT.

The chain is built from TRBV19 and TRBJ1-2; D is undetermined. Germline loops: CDR1 LNHDA, CDR2 SQIVND (reference sequence). This CDR3 has 14 residues. V was shortened by 3 bases and J by 1 base, with 9 bases between the two germline ends. The CDR3 nucleotides read TGTGCCAGTAGTATTCAGACGGGTAACTATGGCTACACCTTC. It codes for CASSIQTGNYGYTF.

J is TRBJ2-7 and V is TRBV7-8; D is perhaps TRBD2 (6 bases). The CDR3 has 14 amino acids. Germline V gene data show CDR1 as SGHVS and CDR2 as FQNEAQ. With 5 bases removed from V and 5 bases from J, the gap between germline ends came to 16 bases. The CDR3 here is CASSLRDWADEQYF. CDR3 coding DNA: TGTGCCAGCAGCCTCCGGGACTGGGCGGACGAGCAGTACTTC.

The gene calls are TRBV29-1 and TRBJ2-1; 12 positions match TRBD2. The CDR3 is 16 amino acids. Germline V CDR1 and CDR2: SQVTM, ANQGSEA. CDR3 sequence: CTAVVAGTSGYNEQFF. As DNA, the CDR3 is TGCACCGCCGTAGTTGCTGGGACTAGCGGGTACAATGAGCAGTTCTTC.

The gene calls are TRBV4-1 and TRBJ1-4, with D possibly being TRBD1 (5 bases). Germline assignment: CDR1 MGHRA and CDR2 YSYEKL. The CDR3 is 16 residues long. Trimming left V 1 base short and J 5 bases short, with 14 bases between. CDR3 protein: CASSQGLAGGNEKLFF. As DNA, the CDR3 is TGCGCCAGCAGCCAAGGTCTGGCCGGGGGAAATGAAAAACTGTTTTTT.

The chain combines TRBV11-1 with TRBJ2-1, with D perhaps matching TRBD1 (5 bases). Trimming removed 2 bases at V and 6 bases at J, with 11 bases between. This CDR3 comprises 14 residues. Germline CDR1 reads SGHAT; CDR2 reads FQDESV (reference sequence). The CDR3 coding sequence is TGTGCCAGCAGCTTAAGTCAGGGAATCAATGAGCAGTTCTTC. Translation gives CASSLSQGINEQFF.

V gene TRBV7-6 combines with J gene TRBJ2-1, with 8 bases lining up with TRBD2. The germline V gene encodes CDR1 SGHVS and CDR2 FNYEAQ. This CDR3 comprises 16 residues. The V gene end was trimmed by 4 bases and the J gene end by 7 bases; junction bases not matched to a gene: 12. The CDR3 DNA reads as TGTGCCAGCAGCTCCCCGGGGGGGAGGGCCTTGAATGAGCAGTTCTTC. It translates to CASSSPGGRALNEQFF.

This chain uses TRBV6-4 with TRBJ2-5, with 9 bases identical to TRBD1. The CDR3 is made up of 20 amino acids. V trimming: 3 bases; J trimming: 5 bases; junction bases outside the gene matches: 22. Per the germline V gene, CDR1 is MRHNA and CDR2 is SNTAGT. For the CDR3, the DNA is TGTGCCAGCAGTGAAGGCTGTCAGGGACAGGGAATGGTCCTTTGTGAGACCCAGTACTTC. It specifies CASSEGCQGQGMVLCETQYF.

The rearrangement uses TRBV7-3 and TRBJ2-1, with TRBD1 identical over 10 bases. The length of the CDR3 is 16 residues. CDR1 and CDR2 (germline): SGHTA, FQGTGA. V shed 5 bases and J 9 bases; nucleotides not matched to a gene: 13. CDR3 loop: CASSGGGGQGLSEQFF. For the CDR3, the DNA is TGTGCCAGCAGCGGAGGGGGGGGACAGGGGCTCAGTGAGCAGTTCTTC.

The rearrangement links TRBV6-6 to TRBJ1-1, with no clear D. Deletions cut 8 bases from V and 3 bases from J, with 7 bases between. CDR3 length: 11 amino acids. Germline V gene lookup returns CDR1 MNHNY and CDR2 SVGAGI (reference sequence). The CDR3 reads CASSADTEAFF. The CDR3 DNA is TGTGCCAGCTCGGCGGACACTGAAGCTTTCTTT.

The V and J genes are TRBV5-4 and TRBJ2-7, with TRBD1 matching over 7 bases. Germline CDR1 SGHNT, CDR2 YYREEE (reference sequence). The length of the CDR3 is 14 residues. Germline trimming cut 5 bases from V and 2 bases from J; bases unmatched to any gene: 7. DNA of the CDR3: TGTGCCAGCAGTCAACAGGGGCGCCCCTACGAGCAGTACTTC. It specifies CASSQQGRPYEQYF.

The chain joins TRBV7-8 to TRBJ1-1; weak D call: TRBD1 (5 bases). V gave up 2 bases and J gave up 0 bases, with 22 bases separating them. This CDR3 spans 19 amino acids. The germline CDR1 and CDR2 sequences are SGHVS and FQNEAQ. The CDR3 DNA is TGTGCCAGCAGCTTATTCATTAGGTGGACATCCAGAGTGAACACTGAAGCTTTCTTT. Protein: CASSLFIRWTSRVNTEAFF.

This chain connects TRBV5-4 to TRBJ2-1; possible D gene TRBD2, 5 bases. CDR1 and CDR2 from the germline V gene are SGHNT and YYREEE (reference sequence). The CDR3 has 15 amino acids. V lost 3 bases to trimming and J lost 8 bases, with 18 bases between them. In nucleotides, the CDR3 is TGTGCCAGCAGCTCCGGACTTTTAAGTGAGCATGAGCAGTTCTTC. It specifies CASSSGLLSEHEQFF.

This clone was recorded only once. This chain connects TRBV9 to TRBJ2-1; 7 nucleotides match TRBD2. Trimming removed 3 bases from V and 8 bases from J; junction bases left unmatched: 2. CDR3 length: 12 residues. The V gene's germline CDR1 is SGDLS and CDR2 YYNGEE. CDR3 sequence: CASSGAGDEQFF. In nucleotides, the CDR3 is TGTGCCAGCAGCGGGGCGGGGGATGAGCAGTTCTTC.

The chain links TRBV27 to TRBJ2-7; tentatively, D is TRBD2 (5 bases). Germline V CDR1 and CDR2: MNHEY, SMNVEV (reference sequence). The V end lost 4 bases, the J end lost 4 bases, and 11 bases lay between the germline ends. The CDR3 is 13 residues long. The CDR3 nucleotides read TGTGCCAGCAGTTCCGGGGTTTCGTACGAGCAGTACTTC. It yields the protein CASSSGVSYEQYF.

The CDR3, as DNA: TGTGCCAGCAGTGGGCCCGGGGAGCTGTTTTTT. Protein: CASSGPGELFF. The chain employs TRBV27 and TRBJ2-2; D is unclear. V was clipped by 5 bases and J by 6 bases, with 4 bases between them. The germline V gene encodes CDR1 MNHEY and CDR2 SMNVEV (reference sequence). This CDR3 contains 11 residues.

The chain employs TRBV9 and TRBJ2-2; maybe TRBD2 (5 bases). The CDR3 spans 15 residues. Germline CDR1 SGDLS, CDR2 YYNGEE. V was shortened by 1 base and J by 2 bases, with 9 bases between the two germline ends. Here the CDR3 DNA reads TGTGCCAGCAGCGTAAGGAGGTCAAACACCGGGGAGCTGTTTTTT. It yields the protein CASSVRRSNTGELFF.

The rearrangement joins TRBV27 to TRBJ1-3, with 10 bases aligning to TRBD1. CDR3 length: 22 amino acids. Germline V gene lookup returns CDR1 MNHEY and CDR2 SMNVEV (reference sequence). The trim removed 6 bases at V and 0 bases at J, leaving 23 bases unmatched. The CDR3 loop is CASRPRGTGAPPAVLSGNTIYF. The CDR3 DNA reads as TGTGCCAGCAGGCCCCGGGGGACAGGGGCCCCTCCAGCAGTTCTCTCTGGAAACACCATATATTTT.

This clone was seen just once. V gene TRBV18 combines with J gene TRBJ1-2; D remains unclear. Germline lookup yields CDR1 KGHSH and CDR2 LQKENI. The V end was cut by 2 bases, the J end by 3 bases, with 7 bases between. The CDR3 has 13 amino acids. CDR3 protein: CASSPNGYYGYTF. The CDR3 DNA reads TGTGCCAGCTCACCAAACGGTTACTATGGCTACACCTTC.